The 11 T cell receptor beta chains below were found in one sample sequenced in a study of vaccination and CD4 T cells after COVID-19. The Oncomine TCR Beta short-read assay sequenced DNA from cultured CD4+ T cells. CD4+ T cells were cultured, and genomic DNA was extracted from them. TCRdb reprocessed the PCR reads via MiXCR and lists one record per CDR3 protein. Altogether over 9,500 distinct CDR3 sequences are present, 30% to 45% being singletons, with the ten largest covering 6.5% to 9%. The treatment here: roughly ten-day PBMC culture with coronavirus spike peptide pools or control peptides (ViraFEST assay). The unexposed donor gave CD4+ T cells before the COVID-19 pandemic (2011-2018). These receptors' targets are unknown. Sequenced input: CD4+ T cells from blood, cultured in vitro. These TCRs come from a human donor in good health.

In its sample, this clonotype is medium-sized. The V call is TRBV30, the J call TRBJ2-3; TRBD2 matches 8 bases. Germline CDR1 reads GTSNPN; CDR2 reads SVGIG (reference sequence). The CDR3 runs to 13 residues. Trimming removed 3 bases from V and 5 bases from J; junction bases left unmatched: 4. The CDR3 loop reads CAWRLAVIDTQYF. CDR3 sequence (DNA): TGTGCCTGGAGACTAGCGGTAATAGATACGCAGTATTTT.

The V call is TRBV28, the J call TRBJ2-7, with D unresolved. Germline CDR1 MDHEN, CDR2 SYDVKM. The CDR3 runs to 13 residues. Trimming pared 2 bases from V and 2 bases from J, leaving 7 bases between. The CDR3 region has the DNA TGTGCCAGCAGTTTACTAGGGACCTACGAGCAGTACTTC. It yields the protein CASSLLGTYEQYF.

The CDR3 protein is CASSEQGLEGAFF. CDR3 sequence (DNA): TGTGCCAGCAGCGAACAGGGATTGGAAGGAGCTTTCTTT. The chain has TRBV7-3 and TRBJ1-1; tentative D call: TRBD1 (6 bases). The CDR3 loop spans 13 amino acids. The germline V and J ends were trimmed by 5 bases and 10 bases, with 17 bases remaining between them. Germline V gene lookup returns CDR1 SGHTA and CDR2 FQGTGA. Filled out from reference TRBV7-3 and TRBJ1-1, the complete variable domain reads GAGVSQTPSNKVTEKGKYVELRCDPISGHTALYWYRQSLGQGPEFLIYFQGTGAADDSGLPNDRFFAVRPEGSVSTLKIQRTERGDSAVYLCASSEQGLEGAFFGQGTRLTVV.

V and J are TRBV6-1 and TRBJ1-2, with a tentative D call TRBD1 (5 bases). This CDR3 region has 19 residues. Germline V gene lookup returns CDR1 MNHNS and CDR2 SASEGT. V was trimmed by 4 bases and J by 2 bases, leaving 26 bases between them. Here the CDR3 DNA reads TGTGCCAGCAGTGGGGGGGGTTTAAGGGTGGGGGAACCAAACTATGGCTACACCTTC. Protein: CASSGGGLRVGEPNYGYTF.

This clonotype has just one count. V usage is TRBV6-1 and J usage is TRBJ2-1; 8 bases match TRBD1. The CDR3 spans 13 residues. Germline lookup yields CDR1 MNHNS and CDR2 SASEGT. Trimming removed 7 bases from V and 7 bases from J; junction bases left unmatched: 6. In DNA form, the CDR3 reads TGTGCCAGCACGCTCCAGGGGGCGAATGAGCAGTTCTTC. Translated, it gives CASTLQGANEQFF.

The J gene is TRBJ1-1, the V gene TRBV4-3, with D unresolved. Trimming shortened V by 4 bases and J by 7 bases, and 10 bases separated the two germline ends. CDR3 length: 12 amino acids. The germline V gene has CDR1 LGHNA and CDR2 YSLEER. CDR3: CASSPPRGEAFF. The CDR3 coding sequence is TGCGCCAGCAGCCCACCCCGTGGTGAAGCTTTCTTT.

This clonotype was found a few times. The chain recombines TRBV4-3 with TRBJ2-7, with D uncertain. Germline CDR1 and CDR2: LGHNA and YSLEER. Trimming shortened V by 2 bases and J by 2 bases, and 13 bases separated the two germline ends. The CDR3 spans 15 residues. The CDR3 coding sequence is TGCGCCAGCAGCCAATCAGGTGGACCTACCTACGAGCAGTACTTC. Encoded protein: CASSQSGGPTYEQYF.

This clonotype has a handful of counts. This chain connects TRBV7-2 to TRBJ1-2; no definite D call. The CDR3 totals 14 residues. V was trimmed by 1 base and J by 1 base, leaving 7 bases between them. Germline CDR1 and CDR2: SGHTA and FQGNSA. CDR3 loop: CASSLGNSNYGYTF. In nucleotides, the CDR3 is TGTGCCAGCAGCTTAGGAAACAGTAACTATGGCTACACCTTC.

This clonotype has only a few counts. The chain has TRBV21-1 and TRBJ1-6. TRBV21-1 is noted as a pseudogene. The CDR3 sequence is 15 residues long. CDR3 nucleotides: TGTGCCAGCAGCAAAGCTACCCGCAGTAATTCACCCCTCCACTTT. Protein product: CASSKATRSNSPLHF.

This chain connects TRBV28 to TRBJ2-3, with 7 bases fitting TRBD1. Unmatched junction bases numbered 7, after V lost 4 bases and J lost 0 bases. The CDR3 runs to 16 residues. The germline V gene has CDR1 MDHEN and CDR2 SYDVKM. The CDR3 sequence: CASSSPDRFSTDTQYF. The DNA for the CDR3 is TGTGCCAGCAGTTCCCCGGACAGGTTTAGCACAGATACGCAGTATTTT.

The CDR3 nucleotides are TGTGCCAGCAGCTTAAGGGCAGGGCTAGAGACCCAGTACTTC. It is translated as CASSLRAGLETQYF. The V gene is TRBV7-9, the J gene TRBJ2-5, with D possibly being TRBD1 (5 bases). The V gene lost 2 bases and the J gene lost 4 bases, with 11 bases spanning the gap. Per the germline V gene, CDR1 is SEHNR and CDR2 is FQNEAQ (reference sequence). CDR3 size: 14 residues.